Below, 4 T cell receptor beta chains from the same sample are listed, as sequenced in a study of T cell responses to AZD1222 COVID-19 vaccine. This table comes from immunoSEQ multiplex PCR, and its TCRdb copy is limited to in-frame clones, with some not included. The sample holds more than 100,000 clones, 80% to 90% seen once. Sequenced material: peripheral blood, taken on day 0 of AZD1222 vaccination. Every receptor here comes from an adult in good health.

This clone has a handful of counts. The chain links TRBV28 to TRBJ1-5, with TRBD1 matching 7 bases. Germline V lookup: CDR1 MDHEN, CDR2 SYDVKM. With 5 bases clipped from V and 4 bases from J, the junction kept 8 bases outside the gene matches. The CDR3 totals 15 residues. The CDR3 sequence: CASSDLTGFNQPQHF. In DNA form, the CDR3 reads TGTGCCAGCAGTGATTTGACAGGGTTTAATCAGCCCCAGCATTTT.

V and J are TRBV5-4 and TRBJ1-2; possibly TRBD1 for D (6 bases). The CDR3 has 15 amino acids. Trimming took 0 bases from V and 5 from J, leaving 14 bases between them. Germline V gene data show CDR1 as SGHNT and CDR2 as YYREEE (reference sequence). CDR3 coding DNA: TGTGCCAGCAGCTTGGCCATCGGACAGTCATATGGCTACACCTTC. Residues: CASSLAIGQSYGYTF.

J is TRBJ2-1 and V is TRBV10-3, with TRBD2 matching 12 bases. V dropped 4 bases and J dropped 6; count of bases not matched to a gene: 4. The germline V gene has CDR1 ENHRY and CDR2 SYGVKD. The CDR3 length is 15 residues. The DNA of the CDR3 is TGTGCCATCAGTGGGTCACTAGCGGGGGGCAATGAGCAGTTCTTC. This encodes CAISGSLAGGNEQFF.

J is TRBJ2-6 and V is TRBV27; D is undetermined. Germline loops: CDR1 MNHEY, CDR2 SMNVEV (reference sequence). V was clipped by 3 bases and J by 0 bases, with 6 bases between them. There are 15 residues in the CDR3. The CDR3 loop is CASSFFSSGANVLTF. In nucleotides, the CDR3 is TGTGCCAGCAGTTTTTTCAGCTCTGGGGCCAACGTCCTGACTTTC.